What follows is one TCR beta chain and its context. What it binds is not known. TCRdb reprocessed the 5' RACE reads, with one entry per CDR3 protein and no DNA. The sample table sets out under 200,000 distinct CDR3 sequences. Germline values: CDR1 KGHSH, CDR2 LQKENI. The CDR3 runs to 17 residues. These data come from a study of T cells expressing NK-cell markers. Regarding the study as a whole: The leading position in the CD3+CD56-NKG2C+ fraction of several donors also went to these clonotypes. It remained uncertain whether the expanded NKG2C+ T cell clones were specific for HCMV antigens.

The chain combines TRBV18 with TRBJ2-1; TCRdb designates TRBD2, a call that cannot be tested without DNA. The source of this sequence is a woman between 18 and 70 years old in good health. The specimen was blood T cells: a sorted CD56 or NKG2C T cell subset, CD4+ or CD8+ T cells, or bulk PBMC T cells (not recorded which). CDR3 protein: CASSPYLAGVNSNEQFF.